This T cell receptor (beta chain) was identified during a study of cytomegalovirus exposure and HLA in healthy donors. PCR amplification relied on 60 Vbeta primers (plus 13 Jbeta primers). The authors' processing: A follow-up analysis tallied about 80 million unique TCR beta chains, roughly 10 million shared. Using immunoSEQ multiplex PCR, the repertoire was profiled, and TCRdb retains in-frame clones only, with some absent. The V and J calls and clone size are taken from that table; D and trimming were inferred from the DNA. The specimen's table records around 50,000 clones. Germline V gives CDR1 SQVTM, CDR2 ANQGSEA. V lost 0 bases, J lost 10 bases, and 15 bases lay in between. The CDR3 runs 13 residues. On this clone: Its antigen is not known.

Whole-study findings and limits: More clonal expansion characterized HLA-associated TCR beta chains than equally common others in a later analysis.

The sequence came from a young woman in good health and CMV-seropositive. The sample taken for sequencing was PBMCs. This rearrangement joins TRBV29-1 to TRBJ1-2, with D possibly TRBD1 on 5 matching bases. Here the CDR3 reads CSVEDWRGHTYTF. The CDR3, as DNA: TGCAGCGTTGAAGATTGGCGCGGACACACCTACACCTTC.